This T cell receptor (beta chain) was identified during a study of blood T cells in healthy people across ages. The second PCR ran roughly 6 to 11 cycles with a sample-barcoded 5' primer and J-beta primers. One entry per CDR3 protein, called by TCRdb with MiXCR from the 5' RACE reads. The repertoire has over 600,000 distinct CDR3 sequences, approximately 60% of them found once; the top ten carry 20% to 30%. This clonotype was detected ten times or more. The CDR3 consists of 12 residues. Germline lookup yields CDR1 LNHNV and CDR2 YYDKDF (reference sequence). V was shortened by 1 base and J by 4 bases, with 5 bases between the two germline ends.

The sequencing sample was made of blood. The chain employs TRBV15 and TRBJ2-7; D gene ambiguous. This receptor was taken from a man between 40 and 49 years old in good health. The CDR3 reads CATSRGLYEQYF. In nucleotides, the CDR3 is TGTGCCACCAGCAGAGGCCTATACGAGCAGTACTTC.